These 10 T cell receptor beta chains were all obtained from the same sample, sequenced in a study of T cells in localized non-small cell lung cancer. Assay used: immunoSEQ multiplex PCR; TCRdb lists only in-frame clones, some missing. The sample shows nearly 15,000 clones, approximately 85% of them seen only once. The material sequenced was peripheral blood, taken before any cancer treatment. Receptor source: a female donor at least 60 years old with stage I squamous cell lung carcinoma.

CDR3 sequence reads: CASSWGAEGGYTF. The CDR3 nucleotides are TGTGCCAGCAGTTGGGGGGCTGAGGGGGGCTACACCTTC. The rearrangement uses TRBV27 and TRBJ1-2, with D possibly TRBD1 on 6 matching bases. Germline CDR1 is MNHEY and CDR2 is SMNVEV (reference sequence). V was pared by 4 bases and J by 8 bases, with 14 bases between. The CDR3 sequence is 13 residues long.

V usage is TRBV19 and J usage is TRBJ1-5; TRBD1 matches at 9 bases. This CDR3 has 16 amino acids. Germline CDR1 and CDR2: LNHDA and SQIVND (reference sequence). With V trimmed by 5 bases and J by 5 bases, 10 bases remained unmatched. CDR3 DNA sequence: TGTGCCAGTAGTCCAGAGGACAGGGGCATAGATCAGCCCCAGCATTTT. Its protein is CASSPEDRGIDQPQHF. The whole variable domain, remainder taken from reference TRBV19 and TRBJ1-5, is DGGITQSPKYLFRKEGQNVTLSCEQNLNHDAMYWYRQDPGQGLRLIYYSQIVNDFQKGDIAEGYSVSREKKESFPLTVTSAQKNPTAFYLCASSPEDRGIDQPQHFGDGTRLSIL.

The chain combines TRBV28 with TRBJ2-3; 7 bases fit TRBD1. Germline loops: CDR1 MDHEN, CDR2 SYDVKM. The CDR3 has 17 amino acids. V shed 2 bases, J shed 2 bases, and the junction held 10 bases outside the gene matches. CDR3 region: CASSLGRQGALTDTQYF. DNA for the CDR3: TGTGCCAGCAGTTTAGGGAGACAGGGAGCACTCACAGATACGCAGTATTTT.

The rearrangement joins TRBV19 to TRBJ2-3, with 11 bases matching TRBD1. The CDR3 contains 14 residues. Germline V gives CDR1 LNHDA, CDR2 SQIVND (reference sequence). V trimming: 5 bases; J trimming: 6 bases; junction bases outside the gene matches: 4. CDR3 sequence: CASSPGQGVDTQYF. CDR3 nucleotide sequence: TGTGCCAGTAGTCCGGGACAGGGGGTCGATACGCAGTATTTT.

The rearrangement joins TRBV9 to TRBJ2-2; D ambiguous. V was cut by 0 bases and J by 9 bases, with 9 bases left in between. Germline V gene lookup returns CDR1 SGDLS and CDR2 YYNGEE. The CDR3 is 13 residues long. The CDR3 nucleotides are TGTGCCAGCAGCGTAGCATTGGGCTGGGAGCTGTTTTTT. Translated, it gives CASSVALGWELFF.

Turning to this clone: This sequence may be a read error, since a much larger clone differs from it by one base. The V and J genes are TRBV6-1 and TRBJ1-1; maybe TRBD1 (5 bases). The CDR3 extends over 13 amino acids. The germline gives CDR1 MNHNS, CDR2 SASEGT. The CDR3 sequence is CASGAGPLTEVFF. The CDR3 DNA reads TGTGCCAGCGGGGCAGGTCCTTTAACTGAAGTTTTCTTT.

This chain uses TRBV25-1 with TRBJ2-2, with D hard to call. Trimming took 5 bases from V and 6 from J, leaving 7 bases between them. The CDR3 has 12 residues. Looked up from germline, CDR1 is MGHDK and CDR2 is SYGVNS. The CDR3 DNA is TGTGCCAGCAGTTTGAGCCCCGGGGAGCTGTTTTTT. It encodes CASSLSPGELFF.

This clone was picked up one time. The CDR3 sequence is CASSLGQGVYYF. The CDR3 DNA reads as TGCGCCAGCAGCTTGGGACAGGGGGTTTATTACTTC. This chain links TRBV5-1 with TRBJ2-7, with TRBD1 matching over 9 bases. The V gene end was trimmed by 0 bases and the J gene end by 13 bases; junction bases not matched to a gene: 5. CDR1 is SGHRS, CDR2 YFSETQ, per germline. This CDR3 region has 12 residues. The variable domain in full, completed from reference TRBV5-1 and TRBJ2-7, reads KAGVTQTPRYLIKTRGQQVTLSCSPISGHRSVSWYQQTPGQGLQFLFEYFSETQRNKGNFPGRFSGRQFSNSRSEMNVSTLELGDSALYLCASSLGQGVYYFGPGTRLTVT.

The gene calls are TRBV7-6 and TRBJ1-1; a possible D gene is TRBD1 (5 bases). The CDR3 has 13 amino acids. Trimming stripped 5 bases from V and 7 bases from J, with 14 bases between. Germline V gives CDR1 SGHVS, CDR2 FNYEAQ. The CDR3 sequence is CASSVSGASEAFF. In DNA, the CDR3 is TGTGCCAGCAGCGTCTCCGGGGCCAGTGAAGCTTTCTTT.

V and J are TRBV5-8 and TRBJ1-2; possibly TRBD1 for D (5 bases). This CDR3 contains 13 residues. CDR1 is SGHTS and CDR2 is YDEGEE in the germline V gene. Trimming pared 4 bases from V and 5 bases from J, leaving 12 bases between. The CDR3 here is CASSPPGQYGYTF. In nucleotides, the CDR3 is TGTGCCAGCAGCCCTCCGGGGCAGTATGGCTACACCTTC.